Presented here are 8 T cell receptor beta chains from one specimen sequenced in a study of T cell responses to AZD1222 COVID-19 vaccine. Only in-frame clones appear in the TCRdb table, and some are missing; sequencing was by immunoSEQ multiplex PCR. Of approximately 160,000 clones in the sample, around 90% are singletons; the top ten hold approximately 5.3%. Here the sequenced sample was peripheral blood, taken on day 0 of AZD1222 vaccination. The receptors originated from an adult in good health.

Regarding this clone: This likely comes from a read error, as the CDR3 has no conserved phenylalanine or tryptophan at its end. No DNA is shown, since the ends of the CDR3 on it are uncertain; the CDR3 is the one TCRdb lists. This chain's CDR3 is CASSSLTGRGWLL. V is TRBV12-3 or TRBV12-4 and J is TRBJ1-2. The CDR3 spans 13 amino acids, including both terminal residues.

J is TRBJ1-2 and V is TRBV6-6; 10 bases are shared with TRBD1. V gave up 1 base and J gave up 4 bases; unmatched junction bases: 3. Germline V gives CDR1 MNHNY, CDR2 SVGAGI (reference sequence). The CDR3 is 15 residues long. The chain's CDR3 is CASSYWDRGGYGYTF. In DNA form, the CDR3 reads TGTGCCAGCAGTTACTGGGACAGGGGTGGCTATGGCTACACCTTC.

This clone was found once. This rearrangement joins TRBV19 to TRBJ1-5; 12 positions agree with TRBD1. Germline lookup yields CDR1 LNHDA and CDR2 SQIVND (reference sequence). Unmatched junction bases numbered 12, after V lost 5 bases and J lost 1 base. The CDR3 has 19 amino acids. DNA of the CDR3: TGTGCCAGTAGTCTAGGGCGAGGGACAGGGGGCCGGAGCAATCAGCCCCAGCATTTT. It yields the protein CASSLGRGTGGRSNQPQHF.

J is TRBJ2-5 and V is TRBV9; unclear D gene. In germline, CDR1 is SGDLS, CDR2 YYNGEE. The CDR3 consists of 13 residues. Trimming removed 4 bases at V and 3 bases at J, with 10 bases between. The CDR3 nucleotides are TGTGCCAGCAGCAACCGAGGCGAAGAGACCCAGTACTTC. Amino acid sequence: CASSNRGEETQYF.

The CDR3 sequence: CASSPDRGLNTEAFF. CDR3 coding DNA: TGTGCCAGCAGCCCAGACAGGGGGTTGAACACTGAAGCTTTCTTT. The genes are TRBV5-5 and TRBJ1-1; 9 nucleotides match TRBD1. Germline V gene data show CDR1 as SGHKS and CDR2 as YYEKEE (reference sequence). The junction had 4 bases not matched to a gene; V was cut back by 4 bases and J by 0 bases. The CDR3 extends over 15 amino acids.

This chain connects TRBV9 to TRBJ2-7; 14 bases fit TRBD2. Germline CDR1 reads SGDLS; CDR2 reads YYNGEE. The CDR3 is 16 residues long. J was trimmed by 5 bases and V by 2 bases; bases with no gene match: 6. CDR3 region: CASSVGTSGRIDEQYF. The CDR3 DNA follows: TGTGCCAGCAGCGTGGGGACTAGCGGGAGAATCGACGAGCAGTACTTC.

This clone appeared once. The CDR3 region is CASSVDLNTGELFF. CDR3 DNA sequence: TGCGCCAGCAGCGTGGACTTGAACACCGGGGAGCTGTTTTTT. V and J are TRBV5-1 and TRBJ2-2; tentatively, D is TRBD2 (5 bases). The germline V gene encodes CDR1 SGHRS and CDR2 YFSETQ. The CDR3 length is 14 residues. The V end was cut by 4 bases, the J end by 1 base, with 8 bases between. Supplemented by reference TRBV5-1 and TRBJ2-2, the full variable domain reads KAGVTQTPRYLIKTRGQQVTLSCSPISGHRSVSWYQQTPGQGLQFLFEYFSETQRNKGNFPGRFSGRQFSNSRSEMNVSTLELGDSALYLCASSVDLNTGELFFGEGSRLTVL.

This chain links TRBV28 with TRBJ1-5, with no clear D. Trimming removed 4 bases from V and 6 bases from J, with 7 bases in between. Germline lookup yields CDR1 MDHEN and CDR2 SYDVKM. The CDR3 extends over 12 amino acids. DNA for the CDR3: TGTGCCAGCAGTTCCCCGGCTCAGCCCCAGCATTTT. As protein: CASSSPAQPQHF. The variable domain in full, with the rest retrieved from reference TRBV28 and TRBJ1-5, is DVKVTQSSRYLVKRTGEKVFLECVQDMDHENMFWYRQDPGLGLRLIYFSYDVKMKEKGDIPEGYSVSREKKERFSLILESASTNQTSMYLCASSSPAQPQHFGDGTRLSIL.